These 3 T cell receptor beta chains share one sample of origin, sequenced in a study of T cells in Graves' hyperthyroidism and ophthalmopathy. Authors of the study amplified TCR beta CDR3 regions from RNA transcripts. First-round RT-PCR with HTBI primers amplified the TCR CDR3 region. TCRdb processed the multiplex PCR reads anew with MiXCR; each CDR3 protein has one entry. The sample records about 690,000 distinct CDR3 sequences, around 16% being singletons. Sequencing input: blood. These receptors all come from a man between 50 and 59 years old with Graves' hyperthyroidism.

This clonotype was found many times. The chain has TRBV20-1 and TRBJ2-3; TRBD2 matches at 12 bases. With 3 bases clipped from V and 5 bases from J, the junction kept 9 bases outside the gene matches. The CDR3 sequence is 16 residues long. Looked up from germline, CDR1 is DFQATT and CDR2 is SNEGSKA (reference sequence). CDR3 residues: CSARLAGGPTVDTQYF. The CDR3 DNA is TGCAGTGCTAGGCTAGCGGGAGGGCCGACCGTAGATACGCAGTATTTT.

In DNA form, the CDR3 reads TGCGCCAGCAGCTTGGGGGTTATTAGCGGGAGGGCCACCAATGAGCAGTTCTTC. This sequence encodes CASSLGVISGRATNEQFF. The V gene is TRBV5-1, the J gene TRBJ2-1; 11 bases are a match to TRBD2. J was trimmed by 6 bases and V by 0 bases; bases with no gene match: 11. This CDR3 comprises 18 residues. Germline lookup yields CDR1 SGHRS and CDR2 YFSETQ.

This clonotype has only a few counts. J is TRBJ1-6 and V is TRBV7-9; no reliable D call. The CDR3 covers 11 residues. The germline CDR1 and CDR2 sequences are SEHNR and FQNEAQ (reference sequence). V was cut by 4 bases and J by 9 bases, with 4 bases left in between. This CDR3 is CASSSGSPLHF. The CDR3 DNA is TGTGCCAGCAGCTCCGGTTCACCCCTCCACTTT.